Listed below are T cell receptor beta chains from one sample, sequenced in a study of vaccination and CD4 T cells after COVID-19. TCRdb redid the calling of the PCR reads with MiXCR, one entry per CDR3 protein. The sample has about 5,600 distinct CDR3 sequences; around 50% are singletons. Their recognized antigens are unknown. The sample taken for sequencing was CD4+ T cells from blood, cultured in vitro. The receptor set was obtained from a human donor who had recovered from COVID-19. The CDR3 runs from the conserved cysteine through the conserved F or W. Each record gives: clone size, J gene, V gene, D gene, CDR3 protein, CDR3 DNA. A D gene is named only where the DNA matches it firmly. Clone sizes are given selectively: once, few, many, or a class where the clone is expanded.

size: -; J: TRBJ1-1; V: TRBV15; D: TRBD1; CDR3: CATSIAGTGGTEAFF; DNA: TGTGCCACCAGCATCGCCGGGACAGGTGGGACTGAAGCTTTCTTT
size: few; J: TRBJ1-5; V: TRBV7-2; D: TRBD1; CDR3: CATDEGQGYSNQPQHF; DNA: TGTGCCACCGACGAGGGACAGGGGTATAGCAATCAGCCCCAGCATTTT
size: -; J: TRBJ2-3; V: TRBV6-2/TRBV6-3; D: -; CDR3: CASNSRREGDTQYF; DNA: TGTGCCAGTAATAGCAGGCGGGAAGGAGATACGCAGTATTTT
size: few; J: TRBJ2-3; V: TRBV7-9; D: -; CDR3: CASSDIGRNTDTQYF; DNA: TGTGCCAGCAGCGATATCGGGAGAAACACAGATACGCAGTATTTT
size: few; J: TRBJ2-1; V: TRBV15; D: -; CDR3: CATSLTSSYNEQFF; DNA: TGTGCCACCAGCTTGACTAGTTCCTACAATGAGCAGTTCTTC
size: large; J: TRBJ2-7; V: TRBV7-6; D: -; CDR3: CASSLGRGGYEQYF; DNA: TGTGCCAGCAGCTTAGGGAGGGGGGGCTACGAGCAGTACTTC
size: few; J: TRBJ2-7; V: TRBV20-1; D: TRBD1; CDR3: CSASGQGVHEQYF; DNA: TGCAGTGCTAGTGGTCAGGGGGTCCACGAGCAGTACTTC
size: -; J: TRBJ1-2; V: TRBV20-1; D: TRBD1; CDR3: CSARTGALWGYTF; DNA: TGCAGTGCCAGGACAGGGGCTTTGTGGGGCTACACCTTC
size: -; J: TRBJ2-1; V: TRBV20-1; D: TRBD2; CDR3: CSARDAISGSYLF; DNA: TGCAGTGCTAGAGATGCGATCAGCGGGAGCTATCTCTTC
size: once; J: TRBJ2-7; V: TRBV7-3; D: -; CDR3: CASSITQGHEQYF; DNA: TGTGCCAGCAGCATCACCCAGGGCCACGAGCAGTACTTC
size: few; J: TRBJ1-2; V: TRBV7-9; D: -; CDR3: CASSLEVEGYTF; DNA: TGTGCCAGCAGCTTAGAGGTGGAAGGCTACACCTTC
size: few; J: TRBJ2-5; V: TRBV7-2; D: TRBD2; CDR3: CASSLEAWGGKTQYF; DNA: TGTGCCAGCAGCTTAGAGGCTTGGGGGGGAAAGACCCAGTACTTC
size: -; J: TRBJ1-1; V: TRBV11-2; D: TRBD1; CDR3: CASSTQTGAEAFF; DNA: TGTGCCAGCAGCACACAAACAGGGGCTGAAGCTTTCTTT
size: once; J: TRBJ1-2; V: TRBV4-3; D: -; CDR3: CASSQETRVYYGYTF; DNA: TGCGCCAGCAGCCAAGAGACAAGGGTTTACTATGGCTACACCTTC
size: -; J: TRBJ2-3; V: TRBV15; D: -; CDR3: CATGTSPPDTQYF; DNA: TGTGCCACCGGAACTAGTCCCCCAGATACGCAGTATTTT
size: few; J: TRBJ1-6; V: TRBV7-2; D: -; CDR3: CASTQDRYNSPLHF; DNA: TGTGCCAGCACCCAGGACAGATATAATTCACCCCTCCACTTT
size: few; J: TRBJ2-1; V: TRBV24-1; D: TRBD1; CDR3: CATSDSGQGYNEQFF; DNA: TGTGCCACCAGTGATTCGGGACAGGGTTACAATGAGCAGTTCTTC
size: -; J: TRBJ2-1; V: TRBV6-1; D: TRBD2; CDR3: CAGSLAGKDYNEQFF; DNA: TGTGCCGGATCACTAGCGGGGAAAGATTACAATGAGCAGTTCTTC
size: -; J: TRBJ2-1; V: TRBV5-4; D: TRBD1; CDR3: CASSPGTGSNEQFF; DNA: TGTGCCAGCAGCCCCGGGACAGGGAGCAATGAGCAGTTCTTC
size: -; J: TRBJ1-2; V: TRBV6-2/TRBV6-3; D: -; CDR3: CASSWGIGGYTF; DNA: TGTGCCAGCAGTTGGGGAATCGGTGGCTACACCTTC
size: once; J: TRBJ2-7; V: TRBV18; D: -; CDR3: CASSPIRLAGYYEQYF; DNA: TGTGCCAGCTCACCGATTCGTCTAGCAGGGTACTACGAGCAGTACTTC
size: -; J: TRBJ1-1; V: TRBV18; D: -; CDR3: CASSRHPTGETEAFF; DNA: TGTGCCAGCTCACGCCACCCGACAGGCGAGACTGAAGCTTTCTTT
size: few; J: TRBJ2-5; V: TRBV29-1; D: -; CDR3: CSVGPDQETQYF; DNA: TGCAGCGTTGGGCCAGACCAAGAGACCCAGTACTTC
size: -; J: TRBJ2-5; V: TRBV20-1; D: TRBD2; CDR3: CSASGNQETQYF; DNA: TGCAGCGCCAGCGGGAACCAAGAGACCCAGTACTTC
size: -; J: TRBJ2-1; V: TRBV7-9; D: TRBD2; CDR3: CASSRFMIAGDSNEQFF; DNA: TGTGCCAGCAGCCGCTTCATGATAGCGGGGGATAGCAATGAGCAGTTCTTC
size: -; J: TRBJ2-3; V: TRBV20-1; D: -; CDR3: CSARDTTPADTQYF; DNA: TGCAGTGCTAGAGATACCACCCCAGCGGATACGCAGTATTTT
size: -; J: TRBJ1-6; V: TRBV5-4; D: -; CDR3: CASSLVPGGTGNSPLHF; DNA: TGTGCCAGCAGCCTCGTCCCCGGCGGAACAGGCAATTCACCCCTCCACTTT
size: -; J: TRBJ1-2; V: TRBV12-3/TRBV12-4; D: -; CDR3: CASSLVGYGYTF; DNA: TGTGCCAGCAGTTTAGTTGGCTATGGCTACACCTTC
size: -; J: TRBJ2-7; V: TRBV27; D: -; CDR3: CASSLLRADEQYF; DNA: TGTGCCAGCAGTTTACTCCGGGCTGACGAGCAGTACTTC
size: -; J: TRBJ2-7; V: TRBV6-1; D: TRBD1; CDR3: CASSELGQVGLQYF; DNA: TGTGCCAGCAGTGAACTGGGACAGGTTGGGTTGCAGTACTTC
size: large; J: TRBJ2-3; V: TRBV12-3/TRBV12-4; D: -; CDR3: CASSFRSGASTDTQYF; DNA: TGTGCCAGCAGTTTTCGCAGCGGAGCTAGCACAGATACGCAGTATTTT
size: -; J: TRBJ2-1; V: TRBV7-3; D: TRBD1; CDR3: CASSARDSYNEQFF; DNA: TGTGCCAGCAGCGCCAGGGACAGTTACAATGAGCAGTTCTTC